Shown below are 21 T cell receptor beta chains from a single sample sequenced in a study of CD8 T cells in Susac syndrome. Reverse transcription of roughly 0.45 to 1 ug RNA used random hexamers. MiXCR, applied by TCRdb to the immunoSEQ multiplex PCR reads, yields one record per CDR3 protein. The sample records around 130,000 distinct CDR3 sequences, around nine tenths being singletons. The sample comprised CD8+ T cells from PBMCs. The receptors originated from a human donor with multiple sclerosis.

V gene TRBV4-3 combines with J gene TRBJ2-7, with 8 bases identical to TRBD2. The J segment lost 7 bases and the V segment lost 4 bases, leaving 12 bases of the junction unmatched. Germline-derived CDR1 and CDR2 are LGHNA and YSLEER. The CDR3 is 15 residues long. CDR3 in DNA: TGCGCCAGCAGCCCACGGGCGGGAGGCCTTCTGGAGCAGTACTTC. Protein: CASSPRAGGLLEQYF.

This chain joins TRBV6-5 and TRBJ2-6; TRBD1 matches 9 bases. Germline V CDR1 and CDR2: MNHEY, SVGAGI. CDR3 length: 19 residues. Losses at the gene ends were 0 bases for V and 4 bases for J; bases not matched to a gene: 10. The CDR3, as DNA: TGTGCCAGCAGTTACTCGACAGGGGGTGAGGGGTACGGGGCCAACGTCCTGACTTTC. This translates into CASSYSTGGEGYGANVLTF.

The rearrangement links TRBV24-1 to TRBJ2-1, with 9 nucleotides matching TRBD1. Germline values: CDR1 KGHDR, CDR2 SFDVKD. The CDR3 is 20 residues long. Trimming took 6 bases from V and 4 from J; bases not matched to a gene: 21. CDR3 in DNA: TGTGCCACCAGTTGCTCAGCCGGGACAGGGTCCCCGCGGAGATACAATGAGCAGTTCTTC. Amino acid sequence: CATSCSAGTGSPRRYNEQFF.

The chain uses TRBV7-9 and TRBJ2-1, with a tentative D call TRBD1 (5 bases). The CDR3 extends over 12 amino acids. The germline V gene encodes CDR1 SEHNR and CDR2 FQNEAQ (reference sequence). V was cut by 6 bases and J by 4 bases, with 7 bases left in between. The CDR3: CASRKGYNEQFF. In DNA, the CDR3 is TGTGCCAGCAGAAAGGGGTACAATGAGCAGTTCTTC.

The chain employs TRBV2 and TRBJ2-7; tentatively, D is TRBD1 or TRBD2 (5 bases each). From germline, CDR1 is SNHLY and CDR2 FYNNEI. V lost 5 bases and J lost 3, with 11 bases in between. The length of the CDR3 is 13 residues. CDR3 protein: CASSRDGDYEQYF. The CDR3 nucleotides are TGTGCCAGCAGTCGGGACGGTGACTACGAGCAGTACTTC.

This clonotype was observed once. J is TRBJ2-2 and V is TRBV29-1; 7 bases fit TRBD1. This CDR3 is built from 14 residues. Germline V gives CDR1 SQVTM, CDR2 ANQGSEA. V lost 3 bases and J lost 4; bases outside the gene matches: 5. The CDR3 spells CSVDRPGGTGELFF. CDR3 DNA: TGCAGCGTTGATAGGCCAGGGGGCACCGGGGAGCTGTTTTTT.

The chain joins TRBV9 to TRBJ2-2; 9 bases fit TRBD2. The CDR3 length is 14 residues. The junction had 5 bases not matched to a gene; V was cut back by 5 bases and J by 6 bases. CDR1 and CDR2 from the germline V gene are SGDLS and YYNGEE. CDR3 residues: CASRTSGVPGELFF. The CDR3 region has the DNA TGTGCCAGCAGGACTAGCGGCGTTCCCGGGGAGCTGTTTTTT.

The chain uses TRBV7-9 and TRBJ2-7; D ambiguous. CDR3 length: 13 amino acids. Germline V gene lookup returns CDR1 SEHNR and CDR2 FQNEAQ (reference sequence). V shed 5 bases and J shed 0 bases, with 8 bases lying between them. Here the CDR3 reads CASSATLSYEQYF. As DNA, the CDR3 is TGTGCCAGCAGCGCGACTCTCTCCTACGAGCAGTACTTC.

The J gene is TRBJ2-7, the V gene TRBV29-1; D gene unclear. This CDR3 comprises 13 residues. The V gene lost 2 bases and the J gene lost 0 bases, with 8 bases spanning the gap. CDR1 is SQVTM and CDR2 is ANQGSEA in the germline V gene. The CDR3 DNA reads as TGCAGCGTTGAATGGAGTTCCTCCTACGAGCAGTACTTC. Amino acids: CSVEWSSSYEQYF.

The chain has TRBV5-4 and TRBJ1-1; a weak D match, TRBD1 (5 bases). Germline assignment: CDR1 SGHNT and CDR2 YYREEE (reference sequence). There are 15 residues in the CDR3. V was trimmed by 0 bases and J by 4 bases, leaving 13 bases between them. The CDR3 DNA reads as TGTGCCAGCAGCTTGGAGAAGGGGTGGAGCACTGAAGCTTTCTTT. It yields the protein CASSLEKGWSTEAFF.

V and J are TRBV27 and TRBJ2-3; perhaps TRBD2 as D (6 bases). Germline V gives CDR1 MNHEY, CDR2 SMNVEV (reference sequence). V was clipped by 4 bases and J by 3 bases, with 14 bases between them. This CDR3 contains 15 residues. CDR3 residues: CASSWYGGGTDTQYF. CDR3 DNA: TGTGCCAGCAGTTGGTACGGGGGTGGGACAGATACGCAGTATTTT.

The table lists this clonotype with a count of one. The chain employs TRBV15 and TRBJ2-4; 11 positions match TRBD2. The length of the CDR3 is 19 residues. With V trimmed by 5 bases and J by 8 bases, 20 bases remained unmatched. Germline V gene lookup returns CDR1 LNHNV and CDR2 YYDKDF (reference sequence). The CDR3 here is CATSGAEIVAGGGGDIQYF. CDR3 nucleotide sequence: TGTGCCACCAGCGGAGCAGAGATAGTAGCGGGAGGGGGGGGTGACATTCAGTACTTC.

J is TRBJ1-1 and V is TRBV29-1; a weak D match, TRBD1 (6 bases). The CDR3 runs to 12 residues. Trimming stripped 5 bases from V and 8 bases from J, with 15 bases between. Looked up from germline, CDR1 is SQVTM and CDR2 is ANQGSEA. CDR3 loop: CSVNRVVGEAFF. The DNA for the CDR3 is TGCAGCGTTAACAGGGTAGTAGGAGAAGCTTTCTTT.

V usage is TRBV12-3 or TRBV12-4 and J usage is TRBJ1-2; D may be TRBD1 (5 bases). This CDR3 is built from 14 residues. Trimming shortened V by 6 bases and J by 2 bases, and 13 bases separated the two germline ends. CDR3 amino acids: CASRPGTHNYGYTF. As DNA, the CDR3 is TGTGCCAGCAGACCCGGGACGCACAACTATGGCTACACCTTC.

In its sample, this clonotype was seen a few times. This sequence joins TRBV11-3 and TRBJ2-1, with 13 bases that match TRBD2. This CDR3 region has 16 residues. V gave up 4 bases and J gave up 7 bases; unmatched junction bases: 7. CDR1 is SGHNT and CDR2 is YENEEA in the germline V gene. The CDR3 is CASSSRTSGSPNEQFF. The CDR3 region has the DNA TGTGCCAGCAGCTCAAGGACTAGCGGGAGTCCGAATGAGCAGTTCTTC.

This chain connects TRBV2 to TRBJ2-2; D is uncertain. The germline gives CDR1 SNHLY, CDR2 FYNNEI. The V and J ends lost 6 bases and 1 base respectively, with 12 bases between them. This CDR3 is built from 15 residues. The CDR3 region has the DNA TGTGCCAGCAGCGATATTCGTCTGAACACCGGGGAGCTGTTTTTT. It specifies CASSDIRLNTGELFF. Looking up the rest from reference TRBV2 and TRBJ2-2 gives the full variable domain: EPEVTQTPSHQVTQMGQEVILRCVPISNHLYFYWYRQILGQKVEFLVSFYNNEISEKSEIFDDQFSVERPDGSNFTLKIRSTKLEDSAMYFCASSDIRLNTGELFFGEGSRLTVL.

This clonotype showed up just a few times. The chain carries TRBV5-8 and TRBJ1-1; tentative D call: TRBD1 (5 bases). V shed 2 bases and J shed 0 bases, with 8 bases lying between them. The CDR3 runs to 14 residues. The germline V gene has CDR1 SGHTS and CDR2 YDEGEE. CDR3 sequence reads: CASSFGGMNTEAFF. CDR3 coding DNA: TGTGCCAGCAGCTTCGGGGGTATGAACACTGAAGCTTTCTTT.

This chain's CDR3 is CAIVGQQETQYF. The CDR3 DNA sequence: TGTGCCATCGTGGGGCAGCAAGAGACCCAGTACTTC. V gene TRBV2 combines with J gene TRBJ2-5; TRBD1 might be the D (5 bases). The V and J ends lost 10 bases and 2 bases respectively, with 11 bases between them. Germline V gene lookup returns CDR1 SNHLY and CDR2 FYNNEI. CDR3 length: 12 residues.

The chain is built from TRBV5-4 and TRBJ2-1; 10 bases agree with TRBD2. The CDR3 runs to 15 residues. The J segment lost 5 bases and the V segment lost 3 bases, leaving 5 bases of the junction unmatched. Germline V lookup: CDR1 SGHNT, CDR2 YYREEE (reference sequence). The CDR3 region is CASSYGTSAHNEQFF. The CDR3 DNA reads as TGTGCCAGCAGCTACGGGACTAGCGCCCACAATGAGCAGTTCTTC.

This chain joins TRBV30 and TRBJ1-3; TRBD1 aligns across 7 bases. Germline CDR1 GTSNPN, CDR2 SVGIG (reference sequence). The J segment lost 0 bases and the V segment lost 3 bases, leaving 14 bases of the junction unmatched. The CDR3 covers 18 residues. CDR3 in DNA: TGTGCCTGGAGAGAAGAATTGGGACAGTCATTCTCTGGAAACACCATATATTTT. Protein product: CAWREELGQSFSGNTIYF.

The CDR3 loop is CAWSSSGWGAYNEQFF. DNA for the CDR3: TGTGCCTGGAGTTCTAGCGGCTGGGGGGCCTACAATGAGCAGTTCTTC. This chain links TRBV30 with TRBJ2-1, with 7 positions matching TRBD2. Losses at the gene ends were 2 bases for V and 2 bases for J; bases not matched to a gene: 9. Germline CDR1 is GTSNPN and CDR2 is SVGIG (reference sequence). The CDR3 is 16 residues long.